This T cell receptor (beta chain) was identified during a study of blood T cell repertoires in COVID-19. The CDR3 runs 14 residues. Germline V lookup: CDR1 SGHDT, CDR2 YYEEEE. Trimming took 4 bases from V and 8 from J; bases not matched to a gene: 10. The method was immunoSEQ multiplex PCR; TCRdb's version includes in-frame clones alone and lacks a portion of them. This table has around 170,000 clones, around 88% appearing once. Material: peripheral blood. V and J are TRBV5-6 and TRBJ2-3; 7 positions match TRBD1. The receptor was derived from a woman aged 30 to 39 with acute or convalescent COVID-19. CDR3 sequence: CASSLTGIRATQYF. In nucleotides, the CDR3 is TGTGCCAGCAGCCTGACAGGGATCAGGGCTACGCAGTATTTT.